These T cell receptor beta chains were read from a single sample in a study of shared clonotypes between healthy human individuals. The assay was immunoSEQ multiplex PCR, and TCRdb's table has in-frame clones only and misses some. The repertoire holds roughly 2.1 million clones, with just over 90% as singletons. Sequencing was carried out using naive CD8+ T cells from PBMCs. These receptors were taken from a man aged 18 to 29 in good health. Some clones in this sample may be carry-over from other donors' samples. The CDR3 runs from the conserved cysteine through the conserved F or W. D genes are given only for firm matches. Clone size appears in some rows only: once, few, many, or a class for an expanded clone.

cdr3_nt: TGTGCCAGCAGCACTATACGGGACAAAGGGGCCGGGGAGCTGTTTTTT; cdr3_aa: CASSTIRDKGAGELFF; d_call: NA; j_call: TRBJ2-2; clone_size: NA; v_call: TRBV7-9
cdr3_nt: TGTGCCAGCAGCACGACAGGGTGGATAGGGTCTGGGGCCAACGTCCTGACTTTC; cdr3_aa: CASSTTGWIGSGANVLTF; d_call: TRBD1; j_call: TRBJ2-6; clone_size: NA; v_call: TRBV27
cdr3_nt: TGTGCCAGCAGCTCGGATGGGGACAGGGGAAACTATGGCTACACCTTC; cdr3_aa: CASSSDGDRGNYGYTF; d_call: TRBD1; j_call: TRBJ1-2; clone_size: NA; v_call: TRBV5-5
cdr3_nt: TGTGCCAGCAGTTTATCGTACCTCAGGGTAGCGCAAACAAACAATGAGCAGTTCTTC; cdr3_aa: CASSLSYLRVAQTNNEQFF; d_call: NA; j_call: TRBJ2-1; clone_size: NA; v_call: TRBV27
cdr3_nt: TGTGCCAGCAGTTACTCACAGGGGGCCTACGAGCAGTACTTC; cdr3_aa: CASSYSQGAYEQYF; d_call: TRBD1; j_call: TRBJ2-7; clone_size: NA; v_call: TRBV6-5
cdr3_nt: TGTGCCAGCAGTGAAGTGGTGGCTAACACCGACTCTGGAAACACCATATATTTT; cdr3_aa: CASSEVVANTDSGNTIYF; d_call: NA; j_call: TRBJ1-3; clone_size: NA; v_call: TRBV2
cdr3_nt: TGTGCCAGCAGCACCGTGGAGGTCACTGAAGCTTTCTTT; cdr3_aa: CASSTVEVTEAFF; d_call: NA; j_call: TRBJ1-1; clone_size: NA; v_call: TRBV5-6
cdr3_nt: TGCGCCAGCAGCCAAGTTCTCGGCGTCGGGGACGAGCAGTACTTC; cdr3_aa: CASSQVLGVGDEQYF; d_call: NA; j_call: TRBJ2-7; clone_size: NA; v_call: TRBV4-3
cdr3_nt: TGTGCCAGCAGCTTGGGAACGAACACTGAAGCTTTCTTT; cdr3_aa: CASSLGTNTEAFF; d_call: NA; j_call: TRBJ1-1; clone_size: NA; v_call: TRBV11-2
cdr3_nt: TGTGCCAGCAGCCGAGTGAACACTGAAGCTTTCTTT; cdr3_aa: CASSRVNTEAFF; d_call: NA; j_call: TRBJ1-1; clone_size: NA; v_call: TRBV5-4
cdr3_nt: TGTGCCAGCAGCTTATATGGACCGTCCTACAATGAGCAGTTCTTC; cdr3_aa: CASSLYGPSYNEQFF; d_call: NA; j_call: TRBJ2-1; clone_size: NA; v_call: TRBV11-2
cdr3_nt: TGTGCCAGCAGTTTAAATTTTAGGGATTCTATGGCTAGGACCTTC; cdr3_aa: CASSLNFRDSMARTF; d_call: NA; j_call: TRBJ1-2; clone_size: NA; v_call: TRBV27
cdr3_nt: TGTGCCAGCAGTCTGGGCGGGAGTAAGCCCCACGAGCAGTACTTC; cdr3_aa: CASSLGGSKPHEQYF; d_call: TRBD2; j_call: TRBJ2-7; clone_size: NA; v_call: TRBV7-9
cdr3_nt: TGTGCCAGTAGTGCACCGAGGGTCTCGTCTGGCTACACCTTC; cdr3_aa: CASSAPRVSSGYTF; d_call: NA; j_call: TRBJ1-2; clone_size: NA; v_call: TRBV19
cdr3_nt: TGTGCCAGCAGCCCACAGGGGGCGCGCGGCACTGAAGCTTTCTTT; cdr3_aa: CASSPQGARGTEAFF; d_call: TRBD1; j_call: TRBJ1-1; clone_size: NA; v_call: TRBV27
cdr3_nt: TGTGCCAGCAGCTTATCGAGGCCTTACTCTGGGGCCAACGTCCTGACTTTC; cdr3_aa: CASSLSRPYSGANVLTF; d_call: NA; j_call: TRBJ2-6; clone_size: NA; v_call: TRBV7-2
cdr3_nt: TGTGCCAGCAGCTTAACCCCGGGACTTGCCTGGTACGAGCAGTACTTC; cdr3_aa: CASSLTPGLAWYEQYF; d_call: NA; j_call: TRBJ2-7; clone_size: NA; v_call: TRBV7-9
cdr3_nt: TGTGCCAGCAGCGTATTCGGGGAGGGGTCGAATGAGCAGTTCTTC; cdr3_aa: CASSVFGEGSNEQFF; d_call: TRBD2; j_call: TRBJ2-1; clone_size: NA; v_call: TRBV9
cdr3_nt: TGTGCCAGCAGCCCACTAGCGGGAGTGCTCTCCTACGAGCAGTACTTC; cdr3_aa: CASSPLAGVLSYEQYF; d_call: TRBD2; j_call: TRBJ2-7; clone_size: NA; v_call: TRBV7-6
cdr3_nt: TGTGCCAGCAGGCAGGACAGGGTCCAAGAGACCCAGTACTTC; cdr3_aa: CASRQDRVQETQYF; d_call: TRBD1; j_call: TRBJ2-5; clone_size: once; v_call: TRBV28
cdr3_nt: TGTGCCAGCAGCCCCAACCGCGGGATCGCCTACAATGAGCAGTTCTTC; cdr3_aa: CASSPNRGIAYNEQFF; d_call: NA; j_call: TRBJ2-1; clone_size: NA; v_call: TRBV7-3
cdr3_nt: TGCGCCAGCAGCGACCACAGGTTACAAGAGACCCAGTACTTC; cdr3_aa: CASSDHRLQETQYF; d_call: NA; j_call: TRBJ2-5; clone_size: NA; v_call: TRBV5-1
cdr3_nt: TGTGCCAGCAGTGAGACAGGAGCGGGCTACGAGCAGTACTTC; cdr3_aa: CASSETGAGYEQYF; d_call: NA; j_call: TRBJ2-7; clone_size: once; v_call: TRBV6-1
cdr3_nt: TGTGCCAGCAGCGTAGGTTTTAGCGGCTCCTACGAGCAGTACTTC; cdr3_aa: CASSVGFSGSYEQYF; d_call: NA; j_call: TRBJ2-7; clone_size: NA; v_call: TRBV9
cdr3_nt: TGTGCCAGCAGCACATCAGGGGGCGCTAGAAACACCATATATTTT; cdr3_aa: CASSTSGGARNTIYF; d_call: TRBD1; j_call: TRBJ1-3; clone_size: NA; v_call: TRBV5-6
cdr3_nt: TGTGCCAGCAGCACCGATGACAGGGCGGGGGGCGAGCAGTACTTC; cdr3_aa: CASSTDDRAGGEQYF; d_call: NA; j_call: TRBJ2-7; clone_size: NA; v_call: TRBV9
cdr3_nt: TGCGCCAGCAGCCAAGGTCGAACAGGACGATACGACGAGCAGTACTTC; cdr3_aa: CASSQGRTGRYDEQYF; d_call: NA; j_call: TRBJ2-7; clone_size: NA; v_call: TRBV4-3
cdr3_nt: TGCGCCAGCAGCCAGATAGGTGGCAGGGACACCGGGGAGCTGTTTTTT; cdr3_aa: CASSQIGGRDTGELFF; d_call: NA; j_call: TRBJ2-2; clone_size: once; v_call: TRBV4-1
cdr3_nt: TGTGCCAGCAGCTTAGGGGAGGTGAGCTACGAGCAGTACTTC; cdr3_aa: CASSLGEVSYEQYF; d_call: NA; j_call: TRBJ2-7; clone_size: NA; v_call: TRBV7-9
cdr3_nt: TGCGCCAGCAGCCAAGGGCTAGCGGTTAGCACAGATACGCAGTATTTT; cdr3_aa: CASSQGLAVSTDTQYF; d_call: TRBD2; j_call: TRBJ2-3; clone_size: NA; v_call: TRBV4-3
cdr3_nt: TGTGCCAGCAGTTTAATGGGGGGGAGGGGCGGGAGCTCCTACAATGAGCAGTTCTTC; cdr3_aa: CASSLMGGRGGSSYNEQFF; d_call: TRBD2; j_call: TRBJ2-1; clone_size: NA; v_call: TRBV27
cdr3_nt: TGTGCCAGCAGGGAAGTAACATTACAGGGCCGCTACGAGCAGTACTTC; cdr3_aa: CASREVTLQGRYEQYF; d_call: NA; j_call: TRBJ2-7; clone_size: NA; v_call: TRBV6-1
cdr3_nt: TGTGCCAGTAGTATCGACGGGGGAGGAGGCACAGATACGCAGTATTTT; cdr3_aa: CASSIDGGGGTDTQYF; d_call: NA; j_call: TRBJ2-3; clone_size: NA; v_call: TRBV19
cdr3_nt: TGTGCCAGCAGCCCGCGCGACAGGGATAGCAACGAGCAGTACTTC; cdr3_aa: CASSPRDRDSNEQYF; d_call: TRBD1; j_call: TRBJ2-7; clone_size: NA; v_call: TRBV7-9
cdr3_nt: TGTGCTAGTGGGCGACAGGGTGTCTTTAATGAGCAGTTCTTC; cdr3_aa: CASGRQGVFNEQFF; d_call: TRBD1; j_call: TRBJ2-1; clone_size: NA; v_call: TRBV12-5
cdr3_nt: TGTGCCAGCAGCCAACTGACAGGGAACACTGAAGCTTTCTTT; cdr3_aa: CASSQLTGNTEAFF; d_call: NA; j_call: TRBJ1-1; clone_size: NA; v_call: TRBV7-9
cdr3_nt: TGTGCCAGCAGCTTACCGGGGGGTTTCGATGGCTACACCTTC; cdr3_aa: CASSLPGGFDGYTF; d_call: NA; j_call: TRBJ1-2; clone_size: NA; v_call: TRBV7-9
cdr3_nt: TGTGCCAGCAGCTCGTATCTTGGGGCTGGAAACACCATATATTTT; cdr3_aa: CASSSYLGAGNTIYF; d_call: NA; j_call: TRBJ1-3; clone_size: NA; v_call: TRBV7-8
cdr3_nt: TGTGCCAGCAGCGCCACCGTGAGCTCCTACGAGCAGTACTTC; cdr3_aa: CASSATVSSYEQYF; d_call: NA; j_call: TRBJ2-7; clone_size: NA; v_call: TRBV6-5
cdr3_nt: TGTGCCAGCCCCCCCCGTCTCCCTAGCCTTAGAGATACGCAGTATTTT; cdr3_aa: CASPPRLPSLRDTQYF; d_call: NA; j_call: TRBJ2-3; clone_size: NA; v_call: TRBV2
cdr3_nt: TGTGCCAGCAGCTTAGTACTGGGGGGAATCACTGAAGCTTTCTTT; cdr3_aa: CASSLVLGGITEAFF; d_call: NA; j_call: TRBJ1-1; clone_size: NA; v_call: TRBV7-9
cdr3_nt: TGTGCCAGCAGTGAATTTGGACGGAGAGCGGAGACGCTGTACGAGCAGTACTTC; cdr3_aa: CASSEFGRRAETLYEQYF; d_call: NA; j_call: TRBJ2-7; clone_size: NA; v_call: TRBV2
cdr3_nt: TGCGCCAGCAGCCAAACCGGGACAAGGGCATCTAGGCCCGGGGAGCTGTTTTTT; cdr3_aa: CASSQTGTRASRPGELFF; d_call: NA; j_call: TRBJ2-2; clone_size: NA; v_call: TRBV4-1